This T cell receptor (beta chain) was documented in a study of shared clonotypes between healthy human individuals. Whole-study context: CD4 naive and memory got three plates each, CD8 naive two, CD8 memory one.

The CDR3 is made up of 13 amino acids. Trimming took off 3 bases at V and 3 bases at J, with 9 bases between the two ends. From germline, CDR1 is SGHRS and CDR2 YFSETQ. Method: immunoSEQ multiplex PCR; TCRdb's copy keeps in-frame clones and lacks some. Of about 1.1 million clones in the sample, approximately 80% were seen once. The J gene is TRBJ2-5, the V gene TRBV5-1; possible D gene TRBD2, 5 bases. This sequence originates from a young man in good health. Some clones in this sample may be carry-over from other donors' samples. Sequenced sample: memory CD4+ T cells from PBMCs. Subset defined: CD45RA-negative fraction. The CDR3 here is CASSSPGEETQYF. The CDR3 nucleotides are TGCGCCAGCAGCTCCCCCGGGGAAGAGACCCAGTACTTC.